This passage covers 18 T cell receptor beta chains from one sample sequenced in a study of metastatic and nonmetastatic thyroid tumors. Until they underwent thyroid surgery, no patient had received any treatment. With MiXCR, TCRdb called clones anew from the PCR reads. This sample has 22,000 or so clones, with 23% found just once. Sequenced: blood. The receptors derive from a male donor with papillary thyroid cancer or a benign thyroid nodule (not recorded which). Some clones in this sample may be carry-over from other donors' samples.

The chain recombines TRBV11-2 with TRBJ1-5; D might be TRBD1 (5 bases). The V end was cut by 5 bases, the J end by 0 bases, with 11 bases between. The CDR3 is 15 residues long. The germline gives CDR1 SGHAT, CDR2 FQNNGV. The CDR3 DNA sequence: TGTGCCAGCAGCGGACGACAGATTAGCAATCAGCCCCAGCATTTT. It encodes CASSGRQISNQPQHF.

This clone occurred many times. The gene calls are TRBV5-4 and TRBJ1-4; D is unclear. With 2 bases removed from V and 0 bases from J, the gap between germline ends came to 14 bases. Germline CDR1 is SGHNT and CDR2 is YYREEE (reference sequence). This CDR3 contains 17 residues. The CDR3 is CASSFYGRFATNEKLFF. DNA of the CDR3: TGTGCCAGCAGCTTTTACGGCAGATTTGCAACTAATGAAAAACTGTTTTTT.

This clone was seen at least ten times. This chain joins TRBV7-9 and TRBJ1-4; TRBD1 aligns across 11 bases. The germline CDR1 and CDR2 sequences are SEHNR and FQNEAQ (reference sequence). With 3 bases clipped from V and 8 bases from J, the junction kept 2 bases outside the gene matches. The CDR3 is made up of 14 amino acids. CDR3 in amino acids: CASSLGQGGEKLFF. CDR3 DNA: TGTGCCAGCAGCTTGGGACAGGGGGGGGAAAAACTGTTTTTT.

This clone has only a few counts. A much larger clone sits a single nucleotide away, making a read error possible. The rearrangement links TRBV2 to TRBJ1-5, with D hard to call. This CDR3 is 14 amino acids long. V lost 4 bases and J lost 3, with 10 bases in between. CDR1 SNHLY and CDR2 FYNNEI come from the germline V gene. The CDR3 region is CASSASHINQPQHF. The DNA for the CDR3 is TGTGCCAGCAGTGCTTCACATATCAATCAGCCCCAGCATTTT.

This clone has a count of ten or more. The chain combines TRBV29-1 with TRBJ1-1, with a weak D call TRBD1 (6 bases). CDR1 and CDR2 from the germline V gene are SQVTM and ANQGSEA. The CDR3 length is 15 residues. V lost 4 bases to trimming and J lost 2 bases, with 17 bases between them. In nucleotides, the CDR3 is TGCAGCGTTGCCATCCGACAGGTAATCAACACTGAAGCTTTCTTT. Protein sequence: CSVAIRQVINTEAFF.

The CDR3: CASSSTSGSPNTGELFF. CDR3 bases: TGTGCCAGCAGCTCAACTAGCGGGAGCCCGAACACCGGGGAGCTGTTTTTT. The V gene is TRBV11-2, the J gene TRBJ2-2; 11 bases are shared with TRBD2. CDR1 and CDR2 (germline): SGHAT, FQNNGV. The CDR3 sequence is 17 residues long. Losses at the gene ends were 4 bases for V and 0 bases for J; bases not matched to a gene: 4. Supplemented by reference TRBV11-2 and TRBJ2-2, the full variable domain reads EAGVAQSPRYKIIEKRQSVAFWCNPISGHATLYWYQQILGQGPKLLIQFQNNGVVDDSQLPKDRFSAERLKGVDSTLKIQPAKLEDSAVYLCASSSTSGSPNTGELFFGEGSRLTVL.

This chain links TRBV27 with TRBJ2-1; 11 nucleotides line up with TRBD2. The ends lost 3 bases at V and 2 bases at J; junction bases unmatched: 3. This CDR3 spans 16 amino acids. CDR1 is MNHEY and CDR2 is SMNVEV in the germline V gene (reference sequence). The CDR3 loop reads CASSFRSGRAYNEQFF. The CDR3 region has the DNA TGTGCCAGCAGTTTCCGTAGCGGGAGGGCCTACAATGAGCAGTTCTTC.

The chain uses TRBV28 and TRBJ2-3; 8 nucleotides match TRBD2. J lost 4 bases, V lost 3 bases, and 9 bases had no gene match. Germline values: CDR1 MDHEN, CDR2 SYDVKM. This CDR3 contains 16 residues. CDR3 region: CASSLLSGGRSDTQYF. The DNA of the CDR3 is TGTGCCAGCAGTTTGTTGTCGGGGGGGCGGTCAGATACGCAGTATTTT. The full variable domain, with the rest looked up from reference TRBV28 and TRBJ2-3, is DVKVTQSSRYLVKRTGEKVFLECVQDMDHENMFWYRQDPGLGLRLIYFSYDVKMKEKGDIPEGYSVSREKKERFSLILESASTNQTSMYLCASSLLSGGRSDTQYFGPGTRLTVL.

This clone was detected only a few times. The chain is built from TRBV6-1 and TRBJ2-5, with 12 bases aligning to TRBD2. CDR1 is MNHNS and CDR2 is SASEGT in the germline V gene. Losses at the gene ends were 2 bases for V and 5 bases for J; bases not matched to a gene: 3. The CDR3 loop spans 15 amino acids. The CDR3 protein is CASSELAGGPETQYF. Here the CDR3 DNA reads TGTGCCAGCAGTGAACTAGCGGGAGGGCCGGAGACCCAGTACTTC.

This clone was detected many times. The chain combines TRBV27 with TRBJ2-2; no clear D gene. The V gene's germline CDR1 is MNHEY and CDR2 SMNVEV (reference sequence). Trimming took off 3 bases at V and 4 bases at J, with 12 bases between the two ends. This CDR3 is 15 amino acids long. The CDR3 region has the DNA TGTGCCAGCAGTTTCTTCTCAGGCGGCACCGGGGAGCTGTTTTTT. Translated: CASSFFSGGTGELFF.

This clone was counted only a few times. The V call is TRBV12-3 or TRBV12-4, the J call TRBJ2-7; 8 bases line up with TRBD1. The CDR3 extends over 15 amino acids. V shed 5 bases and J 2 bases; nucleotides not matched to a gene: 8. CDR3 in amino acids: CASSPGTGTPYEQYF. In nucleotides, the CDR3 is TGTGCCAGCAGTCCCGGGACAGGCACCCCCTACGAGCAGTACTTC.

This clone turned up a few times. V is TRBV12-3 or TRBV12-4 and J is TRBJ1-6; D is undetermined. Trimming shortened V by 4 bases and J by 8 bases, and 9 bases separated the two germline ends. The CDR3 sequence is 13 residues long. The CDR3 region has the DNA TGTGCCAGCAGTTCCGGGCCCTATTCACCCCTCCACTTT. Encoded protein: CASSSGPYSPLHF.

In the case of this clone: A much larger clone differs by one base, so this may be a read error. The V and J genes are TRBV7-6 and TRBJ2-5; D is uncertain. CDR1 is SGHVS, CDR2 FNYEAQ, per germline. This CDR3 spans 13 amino acids. The CDR3 region is CVSSPRSDKTQYF. The CDR3 DNA follows: TGTGTCAGCAGCCCCCGCTCTGATAAGACCCAGTACTTC.

This chain joins TRBV5-4 and TRBJ1-2, with 9 bases fitting TRBD1. The CDR3 is 15 residues long. Trimming cost V 4 bases and J 8 bases; bases outside gene matches: 12. Germline lookup yields CDR1 SGHNT and CDR2 YYREEE (reference sequence). DNA for the CDR3: TGTGCCAGCAGCAGCAGCGGGACAGGGACGTTGGGCTACACCTTC. It specifies CASSSSGTGTLGYTF.

This clone is medium-sized within its sample. The rearrangement uses TRBV19 and TRBJ2-1; unclear D gene. Deletions cut 3 bases from V and 9 bases from J, with 9 bases between. The CDR3 is made up of 12 amino acids. Germline assignment: CDR1 LNHDA and CDR2 SQIVND (reference sequence). The CDR3, as DNA: TGTGCCAGTAGTATCACCTCGGCTGAGCAGTTCTTC. This sequence encodes CASSITSAEQFF.

This clone has ten or more counts. The chain joins TRBV6-2 or TRBV6-3 to TRBJ2-7, with 12 bases lining up with TRBD1. Germline assignment: CDR1 MNHEY and CDR2 SVGEGT. This CDR3 region has 15 residues. Trimming took 5 bases from V and 3 from J; bases not matched to a gene: 5. The CDR3, as DNA: TGTGCCAGCAGTGATTGGGACAGGGGGCTCTACGAGCAGTACTTC. Its translation: CASSDWDRGLYEQYF.

This clone was counted ten times or more. J is TRBJ2-3 and V is TRBV11-3; 11 bases agree with TRBD2. V dropped 5 bases and J dropped 5; count of bases not matched to a gene: 15. This CDR3 spans 18 amino acids. Germline values: CDR1 SGHNT, CDR2 YENEEA. The CDR3 region has the DNA TGTGCCAGCAGCCCTACTAGCGGGAGCCATATTACACAAGATACGCAGTATTTT. It specifies CASSPTSGSHITQDTQYF.

This clone was seen at least ten times. Other DNA variants within this sample encode the same CDR3. V usage is TRBV11-1 and J usage is TRBJ1-5; D gene unclear. Deletions cut 2 bases from V and 6 bases from J, with 17 bases between. This CDR3 region has 16 residues. The V gene's germline CDR1 is SGHAT and CDR2 FQDESV (reference sequence). CDR3 bases: TGTGCCAGCAGCTTATCGTCAGGCCCGAGTCTTCAGCCCCAGCATTTT. Protein sequence: CASSLSSGPSLQPQHF.